This is a list of T cell receptor beta chains from one sample in a study of T cell responses to AZD1222 COVID-19 vaccine. Only in-frame clones appear in the TCRdb table, and some are missing; sequencing was by immunoSEQ multiplex PCR. The table shows nearly 95,000 clones, with 85% to 90% occurring only once. The specimen comprised peripheral blood, sampled on day 0 of AZD1222 vaccination. These receptors were obtained from an adult in good health. The CDR3 runs from the conserved cysteine through the conserved F or W. D genes are given only for firm matches. Expanded clones are given a class, and other clones once, few, many or no size at all.

clone size | V gene | CDR3 length | D gene | CDR3 protein
NA | TRBV30 | 12 | NA | CAWKVPPGGYTF
NA | TRBV7-9 | 14 | NA | CASSLDSVPYEQYF
NA | TRBV20-1 | 14 | NA | CSASPPGMGSPLHF
NA | TRBV7-2 | 13 | TRBD1 | CASSRDSNYGYTF
NA | TRBV5-1 | 15 | TRBD1 | CASSWGTGANTEAFF
NA | TRBV9 | 16 | TRBD1 | CASSVDWDRGHNEQFF
NA | TRBV7-3 | 14 | NA | CASSLSHQNTEAFF
many | TRBV2 | 15 | TRBD1 | CASRTKGGADQPQHF
NA | TRBV7-2 | 15 | NA | CASSPVSGGNQPQHF
NA | TRBV6-5 | 13 | NA | CASRRDSPYEQYF
once | TRBV5-6 | 14 | NA | CASSFGQGNSPLHF
NA | TRBV6-1 | 14 | NA | CASSDGQGFSEAFF
NA | TRBV25-1 | 18 | TRBD1 | CASSEFSGQGGTNYGYTF
NA | TRBV18 | 15 | NA | CASSPRPTDNQPQHF
NA | TRBV2 | 16 | TRBD1 | CASSGTGGATNEKLFF
NA | TRBV19 | 14 | TRBD2 | CASKNQRGNNEQFF
NA | TRBV10-3 | 15 | TRBD2 | CATLGELALQETQYF
NA | TRBV7-8 | 16 | NA | CASSQTRQRNTGELFF
NA | TRBV7-9 | 15 | NA | CASSVTRGNNYEQYF
NA | TRBV7-2 | 14 | TRBD2 | CASSPWRGWETQYF
NA | TRBV27 | 16 | NA | CASGIRTVPRDNEQFF
NA | TRBV7-3 | 14 | NA | CASSRTAVNSPLHF
once | TRBV12-5 | 14 | NA | CASGLPPANSPLHF
NA | TRBV7-8 | 13 | NA | CASSPDHNYGYTF
NA | TRBV4-1 | 15 | TRBD2 | CASSQPTSGRYEQYF
NA | TRBV5-1 | 12 | NA | CASSRGQETQYF
NA | TRBV24-1 | 15 | NA | CATSSSLADLETQYF
NA | TRBV5-4 | 15 | NA | CASSLGGGPQETQYF
NA | TRBV13 | 13 | NA | CASSLRSSYEQYF
NA | TRBV29-1 | 17 | NA | CSVEEGVRGGLSNTQYF
NA | TRBV9 | 12 | NA | CASTEDNYGYTF
NA | TRBV10-3 | 12 | NA | CAISEQGYGYTF
NA | TRBV27 | 16 | NA | CASSLSRAGGLETQYF
NA | TRBV7-2 | 15 | NA | CASSLEGGGDQPQHF
NA | TRBV5-1 | 14 | TRBD1 | CASSPGQGGDGYTF
NA | TRBV7-2 | 15 | TRBD2 | CASSLYVAGDYEQYF
NA | TRBV3-1/TRBV3-2 | 14 | NA | CASSQSGRGREQYF
many | TRBV4-2 | 15 | NA | CASSQGADASYEQYF
NA | TRBV19 | 14 | TRBD1 | CASSMGQRNTEAFF
few | TRBV30 | 11 | TRBD1 | CAWATGYEQYF
NA | TRBV19 | 14 | TRBD1 | CASSLGQLTGELFF
NA | TRBV5-5 | 13 | NA | CASSPLGGGEAFF
NA | TRBV18 | 13 | NA | CASSPDFGNTIYF
NA | TRBV20-1 | 11 | NA | CSAREQGGYTF
NA | TRBV19 | 15 | TRBD2 | CASSISGGLPYEQYF
NA | TRBV7-2 | 13 | NA | CASSAESVQPQHF
NA | TRBV3-1/TRBV3-2 | 15 | TRBD1 | CATRTGREYNSPLHF
NA | TRBV7-8 | 12 | NA | CASSHSTYGYTF
NA | TRBV6-2/TRBV6-3 | 16 | TRBD1 | CASSQTGASLNTEAFF
NA | TRBV11-2 | 15 | TRBD1 | CASSGRGGFGEKLFF
NA | TRBV27 | 14 | NA | CASSPTFAGNTIYF
NA | TRBV3-1/TRBV3-2 | 19 | TRBD1 | CASSQSLGQGYSGANVLTF
NA | TRBV19 | 18 | NA | CASSIEKDGSAYNSPLHF
NA | TRBV12-5 | 12 | NA | CASGFGTDTQYF
NA | TRBV9 | 15 | NA | CASSPLGPPPNTQYF
NA | TRBV7-2 | 17 | NA | CASSLGMVGVNTGELFF